This TCR beta chain was recorded in a study of OX40 agonist ivuxolimab in advanced cancers. Regarding the study as a whole: The CD4+ and CD8+ T cells in the blood had expanded clonally by week 6 at 0.1 to 3.0 mg/kg.

Comments on this clone: No antigen is known for it.

Germline V gives CDR1 SGHRS, CDR2 YFSETQ. The CDR3 covers 16 residues. J was trimmed by 9 bases and V by 3 bases; bases with no gene match: 13. Generated by immunoSEQ multiplex PCR, the TCRdb table keeps only in-frame clones and is missing some. The sample has 57,000 or so clones, 85% to 90% seen once; the top ten hold around 3.7%. Sequencing used CD4+ or CD8+ T cells sorted from blood, obtained in a trial of the OX40 agonist ivuxolimab. The sequence was collected from an adult with an advanced solid tumor such as melanoma, head and neck, liver or kidney cancer. The V and J genes are TRBV5-1 and TRBJ2-1; TRBD2 matches 9 bases. CDR3 coding DNA: TGCGCCAGCAGCTGGCAGGCTAGCGGGGTGTTACTTGAGCAGTTCTTC. Residues: CASSWQASGVLLEQFF.